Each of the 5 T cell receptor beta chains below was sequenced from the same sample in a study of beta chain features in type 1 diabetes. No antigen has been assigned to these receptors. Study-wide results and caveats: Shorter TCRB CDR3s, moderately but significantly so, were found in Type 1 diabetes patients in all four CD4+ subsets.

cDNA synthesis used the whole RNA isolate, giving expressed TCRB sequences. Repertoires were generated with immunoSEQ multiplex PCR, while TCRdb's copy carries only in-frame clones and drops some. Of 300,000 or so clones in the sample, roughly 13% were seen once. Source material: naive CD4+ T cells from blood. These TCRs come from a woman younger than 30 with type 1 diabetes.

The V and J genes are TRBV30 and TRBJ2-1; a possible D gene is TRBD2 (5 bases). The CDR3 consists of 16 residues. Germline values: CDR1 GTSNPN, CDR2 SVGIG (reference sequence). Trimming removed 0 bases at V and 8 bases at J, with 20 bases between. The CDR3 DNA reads TGTGCCTGGAGTGTAATGGGAGTCGGTCCCCGGCATGAGCAGTTCTTC. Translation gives CAWSVMGVGPRHEQFF. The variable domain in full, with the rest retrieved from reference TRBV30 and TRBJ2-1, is SQTIHQWPATLVQPVGSPLSLECTVEGTSNPNLYWYRQAAGRGLQLLFYSVGIGQISSEVPQNLSASRPQDRQFILSSKKLLLSDSGFYLCAWSVMGVGPRHEQFFGPGTRLTVL.

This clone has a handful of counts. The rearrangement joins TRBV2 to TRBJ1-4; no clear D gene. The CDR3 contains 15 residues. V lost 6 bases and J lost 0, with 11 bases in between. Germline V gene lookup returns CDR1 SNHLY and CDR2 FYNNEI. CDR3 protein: CASRGYRATNEKLFF. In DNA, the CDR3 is TGTGCCAGCAGGGGTTACAGAGCAACTAATGAAAAACTGTTTTTT.

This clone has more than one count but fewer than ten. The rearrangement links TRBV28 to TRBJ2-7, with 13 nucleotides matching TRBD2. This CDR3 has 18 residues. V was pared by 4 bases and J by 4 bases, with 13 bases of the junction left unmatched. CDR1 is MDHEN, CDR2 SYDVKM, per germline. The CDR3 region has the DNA TGTGCCAGCAGTTCGAGCCGCTGGACTAGCGGGAGTGTGTACGAGCAGTACGTC. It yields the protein CASSSSRWTSGSVYEQYV.

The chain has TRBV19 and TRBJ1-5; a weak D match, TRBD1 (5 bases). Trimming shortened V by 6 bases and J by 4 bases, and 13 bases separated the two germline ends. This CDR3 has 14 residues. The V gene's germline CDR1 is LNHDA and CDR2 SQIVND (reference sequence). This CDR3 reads CASSTDSRNQPQHF. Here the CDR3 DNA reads TGTGCCAGTAGCACCGACAGCCGTAATCAGCCCCAGCATTTT. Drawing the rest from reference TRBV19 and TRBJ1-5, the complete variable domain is DGGITQSPKYLFRKEGQNVTLSCEQNLNHDAMYWYRQDPGQGLRLIYYSQIVNDFQKGDIAEGYSVSREKKESFPLTVTSAQKNPTAFYLCASSTDSRNQPQHFGDGTRLSIL.

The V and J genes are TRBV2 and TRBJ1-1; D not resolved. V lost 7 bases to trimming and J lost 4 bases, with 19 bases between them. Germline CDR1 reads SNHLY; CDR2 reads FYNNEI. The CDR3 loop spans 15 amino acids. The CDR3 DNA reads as TGTGCCAGCAAAAAGGGAGGCTACATGGGCACTGAAGCTTTCTTT. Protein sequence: CASKKGGYMGTEAFF.